The present T cell receptor (beta chain) was sequenced within a study of shared clonotypes between healthy human individuals. Study-level findings and limits: Four donors shared about 4.5% of their naive CD4 clonotypes. The rarefaction results pointed to incomplete sorted-subset sequencing despite large depth.

Germline loops: CDR1 SGHTA, CDR2 FQGNSA. V shed 5 bases and J shed 5 bases, with 10 bases lying between them. The CDR3 loop spans 12 amino acids. Those who donated were healthy HIV-negative adults, with no recent acute infections or vaccinations reported. A remark on this clone: Its cognate antigen is unknown.

Original handling: Filtering was not the same, since immunoSEQ gave junction-only sequences without quality scores. Repertoires were generated with immunoSEQ multiplex PCR, while TCRdb's copy carries only in-frame clones and drops some. The DNA gave D and trimming, while V, J and clone size come from that table. The table shows some 580,000 clones, with almost 97% occurring only once. V gene TRBV7-2 combines with J gene TRBJ2-7, with D unclear. The sample was naive CD4+ T cells sorted from blood. Subset specified: CD45RA+ positively selected. This TCR was sampled from a woman between 25 and 40 years old in good health. The CDR3 DNA is TGTGCCAGCAGCCCCCCTATCAACGAGCAGTACTTC. Translation gives CASSPPINEQYF.